These 9 T cell receptor beta chains were sequenced from one sample in a study of blood T cells in healthy people across ages. Using a J-beta primer mix together with a sample-barcoded 5' primer, a second PCR was run for about 6 to 11 cycles. One entry per CDR3 protein, called by TCRdb with MiXCR from the 5' RACE reads. The sample records under 2 million distinct CDR3 sequences, 30% to 40% being singletons. Sequenced input: blood. These receptors were obtained from a woman younger than 45 in good health.

V is TRBV4-1 and J is TRBJ2-4, with D possibly TRBD2 on 6 matching bases. The germline gives CDR1 MGHRA, CDR2 YSYEKL. Deletions cut 3 bases from V and 13 bases from J, with 25 bases between. This CDR3 has 16 residues. CDR3 nucleotides: TGCGCCAGCAGCCATTCGCCCGGGGACTTTCCCTACGGGCAGTACTTC. Protein product: CASSHSPGDFPYGQYF.

The gene calls are TRBV5-6 and TRBJ1-1, with 9 bases matching TRBD1. CDR3 length equals 14 residues. With 0 bases clipped from V and 7 bases from J, the junction kept 4 bases outside the gene matches. Germline V CDR1 and CDR2: SGHDT, YYEEEE. CDR3 bases: TGTGCCAGCAGCTTGGACGGGACAGGGTTTGAAGCTTTCTTT. It translates to CASSLDGTGFEAFF.

This chain connects TRBV7-2 to TRBJ1-5; 7 nucleotides align to TRBD1. This CDR3 region has 14 residues. In germline, CDR1 is SGHTA, CDR2 FQGNSA. Trimming took 3 bases from V and 7 from J; bases not matched to a gene: 6. CDR3: CASSLVDRAQPQHF. The CDR3 DNA sequence: TGTGCCAGCAGCTTGGTTGACAGGGCACAGCCCCAGCATTTT.

This sequence joins TRBV5-1 and TRBJ2-7, with D possibly matching TRBD2 (6 bases). The CDR3 length is 16 residues. Trimming shortened V by 1 base and J by 6 bases, and 20 bases separated the two germline ends. Germline-derived CDR1 and CDR2 are SGHRS and YFSETQ. CDR3 sequence (DNA): TGCGCCAGCAGCTTGAAAGGGGAGGTAGTGAGGGGCGAGCAGTACTTC. Translation gives CASSLKGEVVRGEQYF.

This clonotype was seen a few times. The chain links TRBV4-2 to TRBJ1-2; tentatively, D is TRBD1 (6 bases). V was pared by 1 base and J by 4 bases, with 13 bases between. The germline CDR1 and CDR2 sequences are LGHNA and YNFKEQ. This CDR3 has 15 residues. For the CDR3, the DNA is TGTGCCAGCAGCCAAGTAGGGACAAATCTCTATGGCTACACCTTC. Translating it yields CASSQVGTNLYGYTF.

Many counts were recorded for this clonotype. V and J are TRBV5-1 and TRBJ1-2; maybe TRBD1 (6 bases). The CDR3 is 13 residues long. CDR1 is SGHRS, CDR2 YFSETQ, per germline. V was cut by 4 bases and J by 7 bases, with 14 bases left in between. CDR3 nucleotide sequence: TGCGCCAGCAGCGAGCAGGGGTTATTTGGCTACACCTTC. Translated: CASSEQGLFGYTF.

A few counts support this clonotype. The chain carries TRBV7-9 and TRBJ1-2, with D tentatively TRBD1 (5 bases). This CDR3 has 15 amino acids. The V end was cut by 6 bases, the J end by 4 bases, with 18 bases between. Germline V CDR1 and CDR2: SEHNR, FQNEAQ (reference sequence). The CDR3 DNA follows: TGTGCCAGCAGTGACGTTGGGACGACCGTCTATGGCTACACCTTC. This encodes CASSDVGTTVYGYTF. Full variable domain (missing parts from reference TRBV7-9 and TRBJ1-2): DTGVSQNPRHKITKRGQNVTFRCDPISEHNRLYWYRQTLGQGPEFLTYFQNEAQLEKSRLLSDRFSAERPKGSFSTLEIQRTEQGDSAMYLCASSDVGTTVYGYTFGSGTRLTVV.

This clonotype came up many times. V and J are TRBV13 and TRBJ2-1; D is undetermined. Trimming left V 7 bases short and J 2 bases short, with 6 bases between. CDR3 length: 12 amino acids. Germline CDR1 PRHDT, CDR2 FYEKMQ (reference sequence). Written as DNA, the CDR3 is TGTGCCAGCAAGGGCCCCTACAATGAGCAGTTCTTC. Its protein product is CASKGPYNEQFF.

V and J are TRBV20-1 and TRBJ2-5; D remains ambiguous. CDR1 and CDR2 from the germline V gene are DFQATT and SNEGSKA (reference sequence). There are 12 residues in the CDR3. V was pared by 6 bases and J by 3 bases, with 11 bases between. The CDR3 nucleotides read TGCAGTGCAGCAGACGGAGAAGAGACCCAGTACTTC. Translation gives CSAADGEETQYF.